A single sample gave rise to the 27 T cell receptor beta chains below, sequenced in a study of blood T cell repertoires in COVID-19. Generated by immunoSEQ multiplex PCR, the TCRdb table keeps only in-frame clones and is missing some. Counted here are under 200,000 clones, approximately 86% occurring once; the ten biggest clones make up roughly 3.4%. Sequencing was done on a sample of peripheral blood. The receptor source for this set is an older man with acute or convalescent COVID-19.

For this clone: The sample holds other DNA sequences that translate to the same CDR3. The chain recombines TRBV5-1 with TRBJ2-3; the match to TRBD1 covers 9 bases. Germline CDR1 and CDR2: SGHRS and YFSETQ. J lost 3 bases, V lost 3 bases, and 5 bases had no gene match. CDR3 length: 15 amino acids. The CDR3: CASSSGQGGTDTQYF. Written as DNA, the CDR3 is TGCGCCAGCAGCTCGGGACAGGGTGGGACAGATACGCAGTATTTT.

The chain has TRBV28 and TRBJ1-6; a weak D match, TRBD1 (5 bases). Germline CDR1 and CDR2: MDHEN and SYDVKM. The CDR3 runs 13 residues. V was shortened by 7 bases and J by 6 bases, with 10 bases between the two germline ends. CDR3 in amino acids: CASTVRVNSPLHF. The CDR3 nucleotides are TGTGCCAGCACTGTCAGGGTTAATTCACCCCTCCACTTT.

This chain links TRBV9 with TRBJ1-1; D gene unclear. In germline, CDR1 is SGDLS, CDR2 YYNGEE. V dropped 4 bases and J dropped 8 bases, with 18 bases sitting between them. The CDR3 has 14 amino acids. The CDR3: CASSFSTSPGEAFF. For the CDR3, the DNA is TGTGCCAGCAGCTTTTCCACCTCGCCGGGGGAAGCTTTCTTT.

The CDR3 region is CASSVIRTGGGETQYF. CDR3 coding DNA: TGTGCCAGCAGCGTAATACGGACTGGGGGGGGAGAGACCCAGTACTTC. The V and J genes are TRBV11-2 and TRBJ2-5; 7 nucleotides match TRBD2. This CDR3 has 16 residues. The V gene's germline CDR1 is SGHAT and CDR2 FQNNGV. V lost 5 bases to trimming and J lost 4 bases; unmatched junction nucleotides: 13.

The rearrangement joins TRBV6-5 to TRBJ2-5, with 9 positions matching TRBD1. With V trimmed by 8 bases and J by 7 bases, 8 bases remained unmatched. The CDR3 loop spans 13 amino acids. The germline V gene encodes CDR1 MNHEY and CDR2 SVGAGI. The CDR3 DNA follows: TGTGCCAGCGGTCGACAGGGGGATGTGACCCAGTACTTC. Its protein is CASGRQGDVTQYF.

This chain uses TRBV7-9 with TRBJ1-2; D gene ambiguous. The CDR3 runs 13 residues. V dropped 2 bases and J dropped 4 bases, with 8 bases sitting between them. Germline CDR1 is SEHNR and CDR2 is FQNEAQ (reference sequence). CDR3 in amino acids: CASSLPNFYGYTF. The CDR3 coding sequence is TGTGCCAGCAGCTTACCTAACTTCTATGGCTACACCTTC.

The rearrangement links TRBV11-1 to TRBJ2-1; 8 bases agree with TRBD1. V lost 5 bases, J lost 8 bases, and 14 bases stayed unmatched. The CDR3 runs 16 residues. Per germline, CDR1 SGHAT and CDR2 FQDESV (reference sequence). The CDR3 protein is CASSPNPGGFAYEQFF. The CDR3 DNA reads TGTGCCAGCAGCCCAAACCCAGGGGGCTTTGCATATGAGCAGTTCTTC.

This chain uses TRBV4-1 with TRBJ2-2; D possibly corresponds to TRBD1 (6 bases). The CDR3 length is 15 residues. Trimming shortened V by 5 bases and J by 2 bases, and 12 bases separated the two germline ends. Germline assignment: CDR1 MGHRA and CDR2 YSYEKL. In DNA form, the CDR3 reads TGCGCCAGCAGCTCACCGGGACACAACACCGGGGAGCTGTTTTTT. Protein product: CASSSPGHNTGELFF.

The chain couples TRBV12-3 or TRBV12-4 to TRBJ1-4; D call uncertain. This CDR3 contains 12 residues. V was pared by 3 bases and J by 4 bases, with 3 bases between. The DNA of the CDR3 is TGTGCCAGCAGTTTCTATAATGAAAAACTGTTTTTT. Amino acid sequence: CASSFYNEKLFF.

This clone turned up a few times. This chain uses TRBV7-9 with TRBJ2-5; 10 nucleotides align to TRBD2. The V segment lost 4 bases and the J segment 2 bases; nucleotides outside the gene matches: 7. There are 16 residues in the CDR3. Germline V lookup: CDR1 SEHNR, CDR2 FQNEAQ (reference sequence). In DNA form, the CDR3 reads TGTGCCAGCAGCTCTCCTACTAGCGGGATACAAGAGACCCAGTACTTC. Encoded protein: CASSSPTSGIQETQYF.

V gene TRBV11-2 combines with J gene TRBJ2-5, with 13 bases identical to TRBD2. J was trimmed by 6 bases and V by 5 bases; bases with no gene match: 15. This CDR3 region has 18 residues. Per germline, CDR1 SGHAT and CDR2 FQNNGV. The CDR3 sequence is CASSRLGLAGDGAQTQYF. The CDR3 bases are TGTGCCAGCAGCCGCCTCGGACTAGCGGGAGATGGTGCGCAGACCCAGTACTTC.

The chain is built from TRBV25-1 and TRBJ2-3; the match to TRBD2 covers 7 bases. V gave up 3 bases and J gave up 2 bases; unmatched junction bases: 11. This CDR3 is 17 amino acids long. Germline V gene data show CDR1 as MGHDK and CDR2 as SYGVNS. DNA of the CDR3: TGTGCCAGCAGTGACCCGAGGCGGGACTACTTCACAGATACGCAGTATTTT. It yields the protein CASSDPRRDYFTDTQYF.

The chain combines TRBV5-6 with TRBJ1-1; D is uncertain. The CDR3 consists of 14 residues. The V end was cut by 2 bases, the J end by 5 bases, with 13 bases between. Germline lookup yields CDR1 SGHDT and CDR2 YYEEEE. The CDR3 DNA follows: TGTGCCAGCAGCTTCGGGTTAACGGGGACTGAAGCTTTCTTT. Encoded protein: CASSFGLTGTEAFF. The complete variable domain, with remaining parts taken from reference TRBV5-6 and TRBJ1-1, reads DAGVTQSPTHLIKTRGQQVTLRCSPKSGHDTVSWYQQALGQGPQFIFQYYEEEERQRGNFPDRFSGHQFPNYSSELNVNALLLGDSALYLCASSFGLTGTEAFFGQGTRLTVV.

V and J are TRBV7-3 and TRBJ2-6; the D gene is possibly TRBD2 (6 bases). This CDR3 is 20 amino acids long. V was pared by 0 bases and J by 0 bases, with 18 bases between. Germline V gene lookup returns CDR1 SGHTA and CDR2 FQGTGA. In nucleotides, the CDR3 is TGTGCCAGCAGCTTAACAGGCGGGGTCGGAATCTTCTCTGGGGCCAACGTCCTGACTTTC. This gives the protein CASSLTGGVGIFSGANVLTF.

The rearrangement joins TRBV28 to TRBJ1-6; unclear D gene. Germline loops: CDR1 MDHEN, CDR2 SYDVKM. Trimming took off 8 bases at V and 6 bases at J, with 14 bases between the two ends. The CDR3 has 14 amino acids. CDR3 residues: CASATLNSNSPLHF. CDR3 in DNA: TGTGCCAGCGCCACTTTAAACAGTAATTCACCCCTCCACTTT.

The chain employs TRBV7-3 and TRBJ1-1, with TRBD1 matching 7 bases. This CDR3 is built from 14 residues. CDR1 SGHTA and CDR2 FQGTGA come from the germline V gene. Unmatched junction bases numbered 6, after V lost 5 bases and J lost 3 bases. The CDR3 region is CASSLQGTDTEAFF. In DNA form, the CDR3 reads TGTGCCAGCAGCCTACAGGGGACTGACACTGAAGCTTTCTTT. Combining the CDR3 with reference TRBV7-3 and TRBJ1-1 gives the whole variable domain GAGVSQTPSNKVTEKGKYVELRCDPISGHTALYWYRQSLGQGPEFLIYFQGTGAADDSGLPNDRFFAVRPEGSVSTLKIQRTERGDSAVYLCASSLQGTDTEAFFGQGTRLTVV.

This clone appeared once. The chain combines TRBV4-1 with TRBJ1-3; D is ambiguous. The germline V gene has CDR1 MGHRA and CDR2 YSYEKL. With 3 bases removed from V and 4 bases from J, the gap between germline ends came to 10 bases. This CDR3 spans 14 amino acids. CDR3 protein: CASSQPPGGNTIYF. In DNA, the CDR3 is TGCGCCAGCAGCCAGCCCCCGGGGGGAAACACCATATATTTT.

This chain joins TRBV10-3 and TRBJ1-2; 7 positions agree with TRBD1. V was pared by 5 bases and J by 7 bases, with 10 bases of the junction left unmatched. The CDR3 length is 14 residues. The germline V gene encodes CDR1 ENHRY and CDR2 SYGVKD. The CDR3 DNA reads as TGTGCCATCAGTTTTGTGGGACAGACTTTTGGCTACACCTTC. It specifies CAISFVGQTFGYTF.

The J gene is TRBJ1-2, the V gene TRBV5-4; 7 nucleotides align to TRBD1. Germline lookup yields CDR1 SGHNT and CDR2 YYREEE (reference sequence). V shed 3 bases and J 4 bases; nucleotides not matched to a gene: 9. This CDR3 is built from 15 residues. The CDR3 spells CASSSSRQGPYGYTF. The DNA for the CDR3 is TGTGCCAGCAGCTCGAGCCGACAGGGACCCTATGGCTACACCTTC.

V is TRBV7-9 and J is TRBJ2-3; 10 positions agree with TRBD1. The CDR3 runs 16 residues. Germline V gene data show CDR1 as SEHNR and CDR2 as FQNEAQ (reference sequence). After removal of 4 bases from V and 4 bases from J, the junction contained 8 bases not matched to a gene. In DNA form, the CDR3 reads TGTGCCAGCAGCTCGAGCCGGGACAGGGGACCAGATACGCAGTATTTT. Translating it yields CASSSSRDRGPDTQYF.

The genes are TRBV4-1 and TRBJ1-1; possibly TRBD1 for D (5 bases). The V and J ends lost 0 bases and 4 bases respectively, with 12 bases between them. CDR1 and CDR2 from the germline V gene are MGHRA and YSYEKL. This CDR3 comprises 15 residues. The CDR3 spells CASSQDVSRATEAFF. CDR3 bases: TGCGCCAGCAGCCAAGATGTGAGCAGGGCCACTGAAGCTTTCTTT.

About this clone itself: Other DNA sequences in the same sample also yield this CDR3. The chain combines TRBV6-5 with TRBJ1-2; perhaps TRBD1 as D (5 bases). Germline V gives CDR1 MNHEY, CDR2 SVGAGI. The germline V and J ends were trimmed by 8 bases and 2 bases, with 9 bases remaining between them. The CDR3 length is 12 residues. The CDR3 protein is CASSQGNYGYTF. CDR3 nucleotides: TGTGCCAGCTCTCAGGGAAACTATGGCTACACCTTC.

CDR3 amino acids: CASSLRGFQETQYF. CDR3 coding DNA: TGCGCCAGCAGCCTAAGGGGGTTCCAAGAGACCCAGTACTTC. The chain uses TRBV5-1 and TRBJ2-5; possible D gene TRBD1, 6 bases. Germline lookup yields CDR1 SGHRS and CDR2 YFSETQ. V gave up 4 bases and J gave up 1 base, with 11 bases separating them. There are 14 residues in the CDR3.

CDR3 coding DNA: TGTGCCAGTAGTTCACCCCAGGGAGGTGGCATGAACACTGAAGCTTTCTTT. Protein sequence: CASSSPQGGGMNTEAFF. V and J are TRBV19 and TRBJ1-1; TRBD1 is a possible D gene (5 bases). The CDR3 runs 17 residues. The V gene's germline CDR1 is LNHDA and CDR2 SQIVND (reference sequence). Deletions cut 5 bases from V and 0 bases from J, with 19 bases between.

The chain carries TRBV28 and TRBJ2-2, with D tentatively TRBD1 (5 bases). Deletions cut 6 bases from V and 2 bases from J, with 13 bases between. The V gene's germline CDR1 is MDHEN and CDR2 SYDVKM. The CDR3 is 15 residues long. This CDR3 is CASSSPQGNTGELFF. The CDR3 nucleotides read TGTGCCAGCAGCAGCCCTCAGGGAAACACCGGGGAGCTGTTTTTT.

V usage is TRBV14 and J usage is TRBJ2-7; maybe TRBD2 (7 bases). This CDR3 spans 12 amino acids. Germline lookup yields CDR1 SGHDN and CDR2 FVKESK. Trimming removed 4 bases from V and 12 bases from J, with 16 bases in between. The CDR3 loop is CASSRWGGQGYF. CDR3 DNA sequence: TGTGCCAGCAGCCGCTGGGGGGGACAAGGGTACTTC.

This chain joins TRBV3-1 (or the pseudogene TRBV3-2) and TRBJ2-1; D is perhaps TRBD2 (5 bases). The CDR3 has 13 residues. CDR1 is LGHDT, CDR2 YNNKEL, per germline (reference sequence). Trimming removed 0 bases from V and 8 bases from J, with 8 bases in between. CDR3 amino acids: CASSQDTRDEQFF. CDR3 DNA: TGTGCCAGCAGCCAAGATACGAGGGATGAGCAGTTCTTC.